This T cell receptor (beta chain) was profiled in a study of blood T cell repertoires in COVID-19. Study background: Whether acute or convalescent, the COVID-19 samples came from the United States, Italy and Spain. The cDNA or gDNA used as material had been derived from T cells, B-cell-depleted T cells, or PBMCs.

As processed by the authors: It was from reference gene primer amplification that nucleated cell counts were estimated. Clones were read by immunoSEQ multiplex PCR, and TCRdb kept only the in-frame ones, dropping some. D and trimming were read from the DNA, whereas the V and J calls and clone size are those reported in that table. The sample has fewer than 350,000 clones, approximately 85% seen once. J gave up 13 bases and V 3 bases, and 9 bases lay outside the gene matches. Per germline, CDR1 DFQATT and CDR2 SNEGSKA (reference sequence). The CDR3 has 13 amino acids. The sequencing input was peripheral blood. This chain links TRBV20-1 with TRBJ2-2, with 9 positions matching TRBD1. This TCR was sampled from a human donor in a cohort sampled during active COVID-19. The CDR3, as DNA: TGCAGTGCTAGTTGGGGGGGGACAGGGTTGCTGTTTTTT. Its protein is CSASWGGTGLLFF.